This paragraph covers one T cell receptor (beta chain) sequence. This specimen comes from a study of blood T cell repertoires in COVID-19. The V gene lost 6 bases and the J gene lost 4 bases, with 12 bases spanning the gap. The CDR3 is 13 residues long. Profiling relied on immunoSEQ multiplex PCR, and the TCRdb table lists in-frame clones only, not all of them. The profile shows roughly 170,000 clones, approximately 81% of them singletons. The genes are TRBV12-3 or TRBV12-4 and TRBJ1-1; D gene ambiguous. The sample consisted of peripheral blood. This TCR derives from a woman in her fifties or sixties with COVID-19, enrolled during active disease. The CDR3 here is CASRDGRSTEAFF. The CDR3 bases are TGTGCCAGCAGGGACGGGAGGAGCACTGAAGCTTTCTTT.